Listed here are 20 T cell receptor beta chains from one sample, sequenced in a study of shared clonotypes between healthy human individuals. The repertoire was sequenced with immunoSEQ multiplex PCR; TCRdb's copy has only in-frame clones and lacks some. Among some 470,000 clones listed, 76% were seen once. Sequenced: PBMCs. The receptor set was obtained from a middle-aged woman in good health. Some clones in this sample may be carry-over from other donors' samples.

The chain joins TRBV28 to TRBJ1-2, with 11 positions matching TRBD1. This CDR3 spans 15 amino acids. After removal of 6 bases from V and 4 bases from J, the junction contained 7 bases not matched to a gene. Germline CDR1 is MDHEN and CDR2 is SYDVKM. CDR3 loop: CASRDRGLLAYGYTF. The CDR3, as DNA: TGTGCCAGCAGGGACAGGGGGCTACTAGCCTATGGCTACACCTTC.

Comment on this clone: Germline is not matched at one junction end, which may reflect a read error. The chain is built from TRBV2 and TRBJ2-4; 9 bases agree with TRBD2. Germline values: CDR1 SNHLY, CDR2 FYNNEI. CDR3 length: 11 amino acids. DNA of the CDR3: TGTGCCAGCAGTGATAGCGGGAGTCTCCAATTC. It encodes CASSDSGSLQF.

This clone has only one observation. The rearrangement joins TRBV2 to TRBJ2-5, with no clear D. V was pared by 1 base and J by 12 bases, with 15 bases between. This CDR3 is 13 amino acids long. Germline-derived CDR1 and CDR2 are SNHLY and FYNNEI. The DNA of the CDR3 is TGTGCCAGCAGTGAAGGTTGGCTCGCCCCCGAGTACTTC. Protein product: CASSEGWLAPEYF.

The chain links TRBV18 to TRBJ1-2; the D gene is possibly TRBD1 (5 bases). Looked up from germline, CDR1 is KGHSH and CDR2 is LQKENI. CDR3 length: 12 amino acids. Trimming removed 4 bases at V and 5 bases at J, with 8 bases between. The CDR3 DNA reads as TGTGCCAGCTCACTTGGGACGTATGGCTACACCTTC. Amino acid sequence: CASSLGTYGYTF.

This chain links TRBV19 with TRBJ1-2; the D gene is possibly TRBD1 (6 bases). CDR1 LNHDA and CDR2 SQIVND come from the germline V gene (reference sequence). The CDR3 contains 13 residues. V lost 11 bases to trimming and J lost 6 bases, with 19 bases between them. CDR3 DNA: TGTGCCGGTCACAAGGACAGTCGCCATGGCTACACCTTC. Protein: CAGHKDSRHGYTF. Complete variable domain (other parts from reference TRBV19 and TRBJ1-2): DGGITQSPKYLFRKEGQNVTLSCEQNLNHDAMYWYRQDPGQGLRLIYYSQIVNDFQKGDIAEGYSVSREKKESFPLTVTSAQKNPTAFYLCAGHKDSRHGYTFGSGTRLTVV.

In DNA form, the CDR3 reads TGTGCCAGCAGCCAAAAGGGGGGTTACTATATCACAGATACGCAGTATTTT. Amino acid sequence: CASSQKGGYYITDTQYF. J is TRBJ2-3 and V is TRBV27, with D perhaps assigned TRBD1 or TRBD2 (6 bases each). The CDR3 totals 17 residues. V lost 6 bases, J lost 2 bases, and 21 bases lay in between. The germline V gene encodes CDR1 MNHEY and CDR2 SMNVEV (reference sequence).

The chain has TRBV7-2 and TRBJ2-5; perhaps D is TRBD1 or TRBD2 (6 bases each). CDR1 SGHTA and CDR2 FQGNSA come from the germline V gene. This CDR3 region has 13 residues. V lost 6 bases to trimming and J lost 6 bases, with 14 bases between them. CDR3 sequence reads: CASRRGRIQTQYF. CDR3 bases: TGTGCCAGCAGAAGGGGGAGGATCCAGACCCAGTACTTC.

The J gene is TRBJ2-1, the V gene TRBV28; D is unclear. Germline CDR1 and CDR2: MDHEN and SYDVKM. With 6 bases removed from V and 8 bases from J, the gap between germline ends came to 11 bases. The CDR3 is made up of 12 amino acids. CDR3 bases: TGTGCCAGCAGCTCACTAAGGGATGAGCAGTTCTTC. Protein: CASSSLRDEQFF.

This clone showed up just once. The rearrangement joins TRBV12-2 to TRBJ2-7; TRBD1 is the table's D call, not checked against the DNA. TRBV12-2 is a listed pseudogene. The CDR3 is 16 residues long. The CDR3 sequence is CASRLVSGHLSYEQYF. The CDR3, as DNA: TGTGCAAGTCGCTTAGTAAGTGGACACCTGTCCTACGAGCAGTACTTC.

CDR3 loop: CATSRDSVGTQYF. CDR3 in DNA: TGTGCCACCAGCAGAGATTCAGTCGGTACGCAGTATTTT. The chain carries TRBV15 and TRBJ2-3; D call uncertain. V lost 0 bases, J lost 8 bases, and 9 bases lay in between. This CDR3 is built from 13 residues. Germline V CDR1 and CDR2: LNHNV, YYDKDF (reference sequence).

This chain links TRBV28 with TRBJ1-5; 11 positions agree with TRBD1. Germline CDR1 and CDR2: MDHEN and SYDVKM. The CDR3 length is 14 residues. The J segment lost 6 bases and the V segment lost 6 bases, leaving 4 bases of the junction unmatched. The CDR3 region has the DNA TGTGCCAGCAGACGGACAGGGGGCTTTCAGCCCCAGCATTTT. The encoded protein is CASRRTGGFQPQHF.

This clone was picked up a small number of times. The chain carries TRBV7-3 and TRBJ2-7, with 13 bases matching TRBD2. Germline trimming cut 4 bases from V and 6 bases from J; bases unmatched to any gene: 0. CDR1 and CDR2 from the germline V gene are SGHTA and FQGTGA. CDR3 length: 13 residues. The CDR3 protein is CASSWTSGSEQYF. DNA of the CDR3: TGTGCCAGCAGCTGGACTAGCGGGAGCGAGCAGTACTTC.

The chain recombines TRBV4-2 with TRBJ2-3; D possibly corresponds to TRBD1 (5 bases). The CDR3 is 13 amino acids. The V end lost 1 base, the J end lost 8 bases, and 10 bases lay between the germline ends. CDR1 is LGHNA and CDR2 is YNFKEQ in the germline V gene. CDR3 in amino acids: CASSQGRQGTQYF. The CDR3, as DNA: TGTGCCAGCAGCCAAGGTCGCCAGGGTACGCAGTATTTT.

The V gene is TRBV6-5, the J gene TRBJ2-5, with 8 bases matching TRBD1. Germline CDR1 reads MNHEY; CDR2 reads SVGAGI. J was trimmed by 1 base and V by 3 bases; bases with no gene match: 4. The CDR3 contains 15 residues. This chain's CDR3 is CASSYVTGGQETQYF. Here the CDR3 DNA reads TGTGCCAGCAGTTATGTTACAGGGGGCCAAGAGACCCAGTACTTC.

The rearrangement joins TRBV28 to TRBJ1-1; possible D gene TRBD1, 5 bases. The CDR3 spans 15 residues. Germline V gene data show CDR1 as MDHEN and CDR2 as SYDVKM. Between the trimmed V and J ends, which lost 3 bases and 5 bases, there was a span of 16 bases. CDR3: CASSLAGDLRTEAFF. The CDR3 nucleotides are TGTGCCAGCAGTTTGGCCGGGGACCTTAGGACTGAAGCTTTCTTT.

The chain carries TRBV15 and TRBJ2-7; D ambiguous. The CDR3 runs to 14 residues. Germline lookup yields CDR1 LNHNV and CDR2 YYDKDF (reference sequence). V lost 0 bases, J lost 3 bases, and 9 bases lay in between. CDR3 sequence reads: CATSRDFGVYEQYF. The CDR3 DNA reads TGTGCCACCAGCAGAGATTTTGGGGTCTACGAGCAGTACTTC.

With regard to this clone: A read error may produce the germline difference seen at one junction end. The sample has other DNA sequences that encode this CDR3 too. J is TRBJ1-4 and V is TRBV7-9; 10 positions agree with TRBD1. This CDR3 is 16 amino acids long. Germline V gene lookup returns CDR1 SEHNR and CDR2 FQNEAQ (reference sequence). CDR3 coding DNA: TGCGCCAGCAGCCAAGATCTTGGGACAGGGGCCGAAAAACTGTTTTTT. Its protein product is CASSQDLGTGAEKLFF.

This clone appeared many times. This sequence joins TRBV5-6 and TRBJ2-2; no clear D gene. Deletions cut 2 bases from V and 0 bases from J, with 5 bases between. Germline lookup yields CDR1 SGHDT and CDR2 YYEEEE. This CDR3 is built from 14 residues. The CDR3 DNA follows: TGTGCCAGCAGCTTTTATACGAACACCGGGGAGCTGTTTTTT. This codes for CASSFYTNTGELFF.

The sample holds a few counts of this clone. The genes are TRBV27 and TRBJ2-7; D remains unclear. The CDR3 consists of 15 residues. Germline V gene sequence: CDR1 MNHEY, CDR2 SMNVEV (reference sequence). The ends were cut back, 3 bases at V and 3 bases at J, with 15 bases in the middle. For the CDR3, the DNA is TGTGCCAGCAGTTTGAGGACGACTTCCCTCTACGAGCAGTACTTC. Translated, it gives CASSLRTTSLYEQYF.

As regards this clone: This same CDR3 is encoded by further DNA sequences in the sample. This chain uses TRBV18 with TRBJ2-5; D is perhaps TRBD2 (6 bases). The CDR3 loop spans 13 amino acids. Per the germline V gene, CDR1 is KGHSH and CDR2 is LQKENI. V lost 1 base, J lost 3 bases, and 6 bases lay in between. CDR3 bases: TGTGCCAGCTCACCACAGCGGGAAGAGACCCAGTACTTC. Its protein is CASSPQREETQYF.